These 17 T cell receptor beta chains were sequenced from one sample in a study of vaccination effects on CD4 cells after COVID-19. Assay used: immunoSEQ multiplex PCR; TCRdb lists only in-frame clones, some missing. The table includes around 83,000 clones, approximately 81% detected once. No antigens are known for them. Before any sequencing was done, the ViraFEST assay used viral peptide pools to expand antigen-specific CD4+ T cells. Isolation of CD4+ T cells took place after about 10 days of culture. The specimen comprised CD4+ T cells from PBMCs cultured with HCoV-229E spike peptides, sampled before COVID-19 vaccination. The source of these receptors is a human donor who received a COVID-19 vaccine.

The rearrangement uses TRBV6-1 and TRBJ2-1; D is uncertain. Germline loops: CDR1 MNHNS, CDR2 SASEGT. The CDR3 loop spans 12 amino acids. V gave up 2 bases and J gave up 12 bases, with 11 bases separating them. CDR3 DNA: TGTGCCAGCAGTGAACGCTCCTCCGGGCAGTTCTTC. It yields the protein CASSERSSGQFF.

The chain is built from TRBV19 and TRBJ1-5; 8 nucleotides align to TRBD1. CDR1 LNHDA and CDR2 SQIVND come from the germline V gene (reference sequence). With 3 bases clipped from V and 4 bases from J, the junction kept 11 bases outside the gene matches. The CDR3 runs 17 residues. The CDR3 sequence: CASSILGGQVRNQPQHF. The CDR3 DNA sequence: TGTGCCAGTAGTATCCTAGGGGGACAGGTTCGGAATCAGCCCCAGCATTTT.

This clone was detected only a few times. CDR3 residues: CASRAIRGSPLHF. The CDR3 region has the DNA TGTGCCAGCAGAGCCATTAGGGGTTCACCCCTCCACTTT. J is TRBJ1-6 and V is TRBV2, with D possibly being TRBD1 (5 bases). CDR3 size: 13 residues. CDR1 SNHLY and CDR2 FYNNEI come from the germline V gene. Trimming shortened V by 6 bases and J by 9 bases, and 12 bases separated the two germline ends.

CDR3 amino acids: CASGLDFYNEQFF. The CDR3 nucleotides read TGTGCCAGCGGATTGGACTTTTACAATGAGCAGTTCTTC. This chain joins TRBV6-5 and TRBJ2-1; D perhaps matches TRBD2 (5 bases). Germline CDR1 and CDR2: MNHEY and SVGAGI. The CDR3 sequence is 13 residues long. V lost 8 bases and J 4 bases, leaving 12 bases between the germline ends.

This chain joins TRBV28 and TRBJ1-2; a weak D match, TRBD1 (6 bases). The CDR3 length is 16 residues. Germline CDR1 MDHEN, CDR2 SYDVKM. V lost 1 base and J 7 bases, leaving 19 bases between the germline ends. The DNA of the CDR3 is TGTGCCAGCAGTTTATCATGGCAGGGGCCCGCCGGTGGCTACACCTTC. Its translation is CASSLSWQGPAGGYTF.

The table lists this clone with a few counts. J is TRBJ1-5 and V is TRBV7-3; D is perhaps TRBD1 (5 bases). The CDR3 length is 13 residues. Germline V lookup: CDR1 SGHTA, CDR2 FQGTGA. The V and J ends lost 5 bases and 10 bases respectively, with 15 bases between them. The CDR3 loop reads CASSADWGSPQHF. CDR3 sequence (DNA): TGTGCCAGCAGCGCGGATTGGGGCAGCCCCCAGCATTTT.

This clone was seen a few times. V gene TRBV12-3 or TRBV12-4 combines with J gene TRBJ1-5; D not resolved. With 2 bases removed from V and 5 bases from J, the gap between germline ends came to 7 bases. This CDR3 spans 13 amino acids. CDR3 coding DNA: TGTGCCAGCAGTTTATTACGCGATCAGCCCCAGCATTTT. As protein: CASSLLRDQPQHF.

Worth noting for this clone: An end of the junction does not agree with germline; a read error may underlie this. This chain uses TRBV19 with TRBJ1-1, with a tentative D call TRBD1 (5 bases). The CDR3 consists of 11 residues. The V gene's germline CDR1 is LNHDA and CDR2 SQIVND (reference sequence). In DNA, the CDR3 is TGTGCCAGTAAGGGGAACGCTGAAGCTTTCTTT. It specifies CASKGNAEAFF.

The chain joins TRBV4-1 to TRBJ1-4, with D tentatively TRBD1 (5 bases). Trimming pared 4 bases from V and 7 bases from J, leaving 16 bases between. The CDR3 spans 15 residues. Germline V CDR1 and CDR2: MGHRA, YSYEKL. The CDR3 coding sequence is TGCGCCAGCAGCCCCCAGGGAGGGCTTGGTGAAAAACTGTTTTTT. It codes for CASSPQGGLGEKLFF.

The rearrangement links TRBV6-6 to TRBJ2-2; D remains ambiguous. The CDR3 extends over 15 amino acids. Trimming stripped 2 bases from V and 0 bases from J, with 7 bases between. Germline CDR1 and CDR2: MNHNY and SVGAGI (reference sequence). In nucleotides, the CDR3 is TGTGCCAGCAGTTACGGCCCCTCGAACACCGGGGAGCTGTTTTTT. Protein: CASSYGPSNTGELFF.

The rearrangement links TRBV7-3 to TRBJ2-3; 12 nucleotides line up with TRBD2. This CDR3 is 20 amino acids long. CDR1 and CDR2 (germline): SGHTA, FQGTGA. V lost 2 bases, J lost 4 bases, and 16 bases stayed unmatched. CDR3 nucleotide sequence: TGTGCCAGCAGCTTACTCGTCGCACTAGCGGGGGGATCAGGCGCAGATACGCAGTATTTT. As protein: CASSLLVALAGGSGADTQYF.

This clone was counted a single time. The gene calls are TRBV6-5 and TRBJ1-2; TRBD1 aligns across 7 bases. The CDR3 has 14 amino acids. In germline, CDR1 is MNHEY, CDR2 SVGAGI. The junction had 5 bases not matched to a gene; V was cut back by 3 bases and J by 4 bases. CDR3 sequence (DNA): TGTGCCAGCAGTTATGGGCAGGGGGTCTATGGCTACACCTTC. Translating gives CASSYGQGVYGYTF.

CDR3 loop: CASSFTGDRGNTEAFF. The CDR3 coding sequence is TGCGCCAGCAGTTTCACGGGGGACAGGGGGAACACTGAAGCTTTCTTT. V and J are TRBV4-1 and TRBJ1-1; 10 nucleotides match TRBD1. The CDR3 consists of 16 residues. CDR1 is MGHRA and CDR2 is YSYEKL in the germline V gene. Trimming at V came to 6 bases and at J to 1 base, leaving 8 bases not matched to a gene.

The chain couples TRBV6-5 to TRBJ1-1, with D uncertain. CDR1 is MNHEY and CDR2 is SVGAGI in the germline V gene. V was pared by 2 bases and J by 5 bases, with 9 bases between. The CDR3 extends over 13 amino acids. DNA of the CDR3: TGTGCCAGCAGTTACGGGGTAGGAACTGAAGCTTTCTTT. It specifies CASSYGVGTEAFF.

The J gene is TRBJ2-5, the V gene TRBV24-1, with a possible D match to TRBD1 (7 bases). Germline V lookup: CDR1 KGHDR, CDR2 SFDVKD. The CDR3 covers 15 residues. The V end lost 6 bases, the J end lost 5 bases, and 18 bases lay between the germline ends. The CDR3: CATSQGGRELETQYF. In DNA form, the CDR3 reads TGTGCCACCAGTCAGGGGGGCAGGGAGTTGGAGACCCAGTACTTC.

The chain is built from TRBV7-8 and TRBJ2-3, with 11 bases that match TRBD2. The CDR3 contains 16 residues. From germline, CDR1 is SGHVS and CDR2 FQNEAQ. J lost 6 bases, V lost 0 bases, and 5 bases had no gene match. The CDR3 DNA reads as TGTGCCAGCAGCTTAGCTAGCGGGGGGGCAGGGGATACGCAGTATTTT. This codes for CASSLASGGAGDTQYF.

Notes on this clone: Other DNA sequences in this specimen translate into the identical CDR3. V gene TRBV12-3 or TRBV12-4 combines with J gene TRBJ1-1; D unresolved. CDR3 length: 12 residues. Trimming stripped 2 bases from V and 5 bases from J, with 6 bases between. CDR3 amino acids: CASSLSGTEAFF. The CDR3 DNA reads TGTGCCAGCAGTTTATCGGGGACTGAAGCTTTCTTT.